This record concerns one TCR beta chain sequence. V lost 5 bases, J lost 0 bases, and 8 bases stayed unmatched. CDR1 is SGHTA, CDR2 FQGNSA, per germline. This CDR3 comprises 16 residues. The data stem from a study of blood T cell repertoires in COVID-19. Here immunoSEQ multiplex PCR was the method, and the copy in TCRdb shows in-frame clones only, minus some. In the table there are about 40,000 clones, just under 80% of which are singletons. The sequence came from a man of 80 years or more with active or convalescent COVID-19. The chain links TRBV7-2 to TRBJ1-1; 8 bases agree with TRBD1. Material: peripheral blood. The CDR3 nucleotides read TGTGCCAGCAGCAAAAGACAGGGGATCATGAACACTGAAGCTTTCTTT. This encodes CASSKRQGIMNTEAFF.